These T cell receptor beta chains were read from a single sample in a study of T cell responses to AZD1222 COVID-19 vaccine. Generated by immunoSEQ multiplex PCR, the TCRdb table keeps only in-frame clones and is missing some. The data show some 100,000 clones, 87% seen once. Sequences were derived from peripheral blood, sampled on day 0 of AZD1222 vaccination. These receptors were collected from an adult in good health. CDR3s include the opening cysteine and the closing phenylalanine or tryptophan. Each record gives: CDR3 length, V gene, J gene, D gene, clone size, CDR3 DNA, CDR3 protein. A D gene is named only where the DNA matches it firmly. Some rows have no size entry. The others give once, few or many, or a class for an expanded clone.

15	TRBV5-1	TRBJ1-1	TRBD1	-	TGCGCCAGCAGCTCCCTGGACAGGGTGAACACTGAAGCTTTCTTT	CASSSLDRVNTEAFF
14	TRBV6-5	TRBJ1-3	-	-	TGTGCCAGCAGTCTCGGGACAACTGGAAACACCATATATTTT	CASSLGTTGNTIYF
13	TRBV11-3	TRBJ2-7	-	-	TGTGCCAGCAGCTATAGCGGCTCCTACGAGCAGTACTTC	CASSYSGSYEQYF
17	TRBV6-6	TRBJ2-1	-	-	TGTGCCAGCAGTCCGGGTAGGGTCCCCAGCTCCTACAATGAGCAGTTCTTC	CASSPGRVPSSYNEQFF
18	TRBV9	TRBJ2-5	TRBD2	-	TGTGCCAGCAGCGTAGGGGCTAGCGGGGGAGACCTTCTAGAGACCCAGTACTTC	CASSVGASGGDLLETQYF
13	TRBV11-3	TRBJ2-1	-	-	TGTGCCAGCAGCCTCGGGACGCACAATGAGCAGTTCTTC	CASSLGTHNEQFF
14	TRBV25-1	TRBJ1-4	-	-	TGTGCCAGCGGAAGGGACGGTGGGGATGAAAAACTGTTTTTT	CASGRDGGDEKLFF
14	TRBV6-5	TRBJ1-3	-	-	TGTGCCAGCAGTTACACGGCCTCTGGAAACACCATATATTTT	CASSYTASGNTIYF
15	TRBV5-1	TRBJ2-5	TRBD2	-	TGCGCCAGCAGCTTAATAGCGGGTTTTCAAGAGACCCAGTACTTC	CASSLIAGFQETQYF
14	TRBV7-9	TRBJ1-4	TRBD1	-	TGTGCCAGCATCTCGACAGGGGGCGATGAAAAACTGTTTTTT	CASISTGGDEKLFF
15	TRBV24-1	TRBJ1-5	-	-	TGTGCCACCAGTGATCCCAAGGGGAGCAATCAGCCCCAGCATTTT	CATSDPKGSNQPQHF
15	TRBV9	TRBJ2-1	TRBD2	-	TGTGCCAGCAGCACTATATCGGGGGGGCCGAATGAGCAGTTCTTC	CASSTISGGPNEQFF
12	TRBV5-6	TRBJ2-2	-	-	TGTGCCAGCAGCTTTGCCACCGGGGAGCTGTTTTTT	CASSFATGELFF
12	TRBV7-9	TRBJ1-2	-	-	TGTGCCAGCAGCAAACCCGGGTATGGCTACACCTTC	CASSKPGYGYTF
18	TRBV19	TRBJ1-1	TRBD1	-	TGTGCCAGTAGTGCTCACCGGGACAGGGGGTATAGGAACACTGAAGCTTTCTTT	CASSAHRDRGYRNTEAFF
15	TRBV5-1	TRBJ1-5	-	-	TGCGCCAGCAGCTTGGGAGTGGAAGACAATCAGCCCCAGCATTTT	CASSLGVEDNQPQHF
15	TRBV2	TRBJ1-4	TRBD1	-	TGTGCCAGCAAGGCACAGGGGGCAAGCAACGAAAAACTGTTTTTT	CASKAQGASNEKLFF
13	TRBV6-2/TRBV6-3	TRBJ1-1	TRBD1	few	TGTGCCAGCAGTTTAAGACAGGGCACTGAAGCTTTCTTT	CASSLRQGTEAFF
13	TRBV7-3	TRBJ2-1	-	-	TGTGCCAGCAGCAGGGGAGTTGACAATGAGCAGTTCTTC	CASSRGVDNEQFF
13	TRBV18	TRBJ1-1	-	-	TGTGCCAGCTCACGGGAGGGGAGCACTGAAGCTTTCTTT	CASSREGSTEAFF
14	TRBV2	TRBJ2-2	-	few	TGTGCCAGCGGGGCCCAGGGAGTCACCGGGGAGCTGTTTTTT	CASGAQGVTGELFF
18	TRBV9	TRBJ2-6	-	-	TGTGCCAGCACCCAATCCGCGGGCATAACCTCTGGGGCCAACGTCCTGACTTTC	CASTQSAGITSGANVLTF
14	TRBV10-3	TRBJ1-1	-	-	TGTGCCATCAGTGGCGGACAGATGAACACTGAAGCTTTCTTT	CAISGGQMNTEAFF
15	TRBV9	TRBJ1-4	-	-	TGTGCCAGCAGCGTAGCGGCTGCAACTAATGAAAAACTGTTTTTT	CASSVAAATNEKLFF
16	TRBV5-1	TRBJ1-2	TRBD1	-	TGCGCCAGCAGAATAGCCGGGACAGGGGGCAACTATGGCTACACCTTC	CASRIAGTGGNYGYTF
13	TRBV6-5	TRBJ1-2	-	-	TGTGCCAGCACCCCCAGTCAGGGAGGCGGCTACACCTTC	CASTPSQGGGYTF
18	TRBV4-3	TRBJ1-2	TRBD1	once	TGCGCCAGCAGTCCCGAGACAGGGGGCGAAGGTACTAACTATGGCTACACCTTC	CASSPETGGEGTNYGYTF
15	TRBV19	TRBJ2-7	TRBD1	-	TGTGCCAGTAGTTCCCGACAGGGGAGCTCCTACGAGCAGTACTTC	CASSSRQGSSYEQYF
20	TRBV4-2	TRBJ2-6	-	-	TGTGCCAGCAGCCTGAGTCAGGGATCACCCGCCCCCTCTGGGGCCAACGTCCTGACTTTC	CASSLSQGSPAPSGANVLTF
13	TRBV5-4	TRBJ2-1	TRBD2	-	TGTGCCATCCGGGGGGAAGGCTACAATGAGCAGTTCTTC	CAIRGEGYNEQFF
17	TRBV27	TRBJ1-2	-	once	TGTGCCAGCAGTCCTAGACTAGGGGGGGCCACTAACTATGGCTACACCTTC	CASSPRLGGATNYGYTF
12	TRBV15	TRBJ1-2	-	-	TGTGCCACCAGCAGATCCGGGTATGGCTACACCTTC	CATSRSGYGYTF
10	TRBV6-5	TRBJ2-7	-	-	TGTGCCAGCAGTTACGGGAGTGGGACCTTC	CASSYGSGTF
14	TRBV23-1	TRBJ2-7	-	-	TGCGCCAGCAGTCAATCCAGTATCCGCTACGAGCAGTACTTC	CASSQSSIRYEQYF
16	TRBV3-1/TRBV3-2	TRBJ1-5	-	-	TGTGCCAGCAGCCCTCTAGAGAGGGATGGCAATCAGCCCCAGCATTTT	CASSPLERDGNQPQHF
15	TRBV5-1	TRBJ1-5	-	-	TGCGCCAGCAGCTTGGGGGGACGTAGCAATCAGCCCCAGCATTTT	CASSLGGRSNQPQHF
16	TRBV7-2	TRBJ2-3	TRBD2	-	TGTGCCAGCAGGTCTCCGAGCGGGGGGTTCACAGATACGCAGTATTTT	CASRSPSGGFTDTQYF
12	TRBV12-3/TRBV12-4	TRBJ2-3	-	-	TGTGCCTCAAACCTTGGCACAGATACGCAGTATTTT	CASNLGTDTQYF
13	TRBV12-3/TRBV12-4	TRBJ1-2	-	-	TGTGCCAGCAGTTTTAGACAGCTCTATGGCTACACCTTC	CASSFRQLYGYTF
14	TRBV7-9	TRBJ1-5	-	-	TGTGCCAGCAGTCCCAAGGCGGGCAATCAGCCCCAGCATTTT	CASSPKAGNQPQHF
14	TRBV7-3	TRBJ2-2	-	-	TGTGCCAGCAGCTTAAGTGCTACGGCCGGGGAGCTGTTTTTT	CASSLSATAGELFF
15	TRBV7-6	TRBJ2-7	TRBD1	once	TGTGCCAGCAGCAGCGGGACAGGGGGTCCTTACGAGCAGTACTTC	CASSSGTGGPYEQYF
14	TRBV19	TRBJ1-2	TRBD1	-	TGTGCCAGTAGTGCGGGGACAGGGGACTATGGCTACACCTTC	CASSAGTGDYGYTF
15	TRBV7-8	TRBJ2-2	-	-	TGTGCCAGCACCACCTCACGGGGCATCACCGGGGAGCTGTTTTTT	CASTTSRGITGELFF
14	TRBV29-1	TRBJ1-1	-	few	TGCAGCGTTTCCTCGGGAGGGAGGAACACTGAAGCTTTCTTT	CSVSSGGRNTEAFF
16	TRBV5-1	TRBJ2-3	-	-	TGCGCCAGCAGCTTGCCGGCGTTGCGGAACACAGATACGCAGTATTTT	CASSLPALRNTDTQYF
17	TRBV3-1/TRBV3-2	TRBJ2-7	-	-	TGTGCCAGCAGCCAAGATCCCAGCGCGGACCGTGACTACGAGCAGTACTTC	CASSQDPSADRDYEQYF
16	TRBV19	TRBJ1-5	TRBD1	-	TGTGCCAGTAGACATTCCCAGGGGGCTCCCAATCAGCCCCAGCATTTT	CASRHSQGAPNQPQHF
15	TRBV6-2/TRBV6-3	TRBJ2-1	-	-	TGTGCCAGCAGTTACAGCCTGTCCTCCTACAATGAGCAGTTCTTC	CASSYSLSSYNEQFF
14	TRBV19	TRBJ2-2	-	-	TGTGCCAGTAGTATGGGCTTGGGTGCCGGGGAGCTGTTTTTT	CASSMGLGAGELFF